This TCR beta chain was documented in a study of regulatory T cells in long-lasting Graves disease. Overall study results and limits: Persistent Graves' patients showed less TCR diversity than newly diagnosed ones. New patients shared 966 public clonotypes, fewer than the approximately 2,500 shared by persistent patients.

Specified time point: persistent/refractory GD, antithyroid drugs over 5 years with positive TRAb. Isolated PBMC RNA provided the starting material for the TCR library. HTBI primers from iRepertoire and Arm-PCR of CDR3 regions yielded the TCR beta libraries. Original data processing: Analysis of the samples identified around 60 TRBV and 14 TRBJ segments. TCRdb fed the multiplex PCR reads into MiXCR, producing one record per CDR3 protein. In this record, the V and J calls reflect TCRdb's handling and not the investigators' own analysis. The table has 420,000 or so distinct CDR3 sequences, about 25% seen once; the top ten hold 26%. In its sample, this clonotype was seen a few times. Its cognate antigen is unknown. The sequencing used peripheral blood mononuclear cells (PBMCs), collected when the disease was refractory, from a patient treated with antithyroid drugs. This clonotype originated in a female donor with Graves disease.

The CDR3 DNA sequence: TGTGCCAGCAGCGGACAGGGGTTCTATGGCTACACCTTC. This encodes CASSGQGFYGYTF. The V and J genes are TRBV9 and TRBJ1-2; 8 positions match TRBD1. J lost 4 bases, V lost 3 bases, and 2 bases had no gene match. CDR1 and CDR2 (germline): SGDLS, YYNGEE. This CDR3 contains 13 residues.